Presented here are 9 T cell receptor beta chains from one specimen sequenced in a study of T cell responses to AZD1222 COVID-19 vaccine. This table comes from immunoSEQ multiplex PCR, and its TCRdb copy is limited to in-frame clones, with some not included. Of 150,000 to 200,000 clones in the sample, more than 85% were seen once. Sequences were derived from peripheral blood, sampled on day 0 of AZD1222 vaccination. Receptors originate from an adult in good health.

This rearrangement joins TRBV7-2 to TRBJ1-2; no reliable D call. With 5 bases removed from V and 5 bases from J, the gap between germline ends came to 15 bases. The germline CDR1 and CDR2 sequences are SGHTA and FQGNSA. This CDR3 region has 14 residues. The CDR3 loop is CASSVSSGSYGYTF. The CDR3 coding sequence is TGTGCCAGCAGCGTAAGCAGCGGTAGTTATGGCTACACCTTC.

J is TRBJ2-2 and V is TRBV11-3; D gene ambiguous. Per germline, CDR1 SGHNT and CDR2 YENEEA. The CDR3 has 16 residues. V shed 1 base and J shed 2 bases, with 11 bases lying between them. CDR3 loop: CASSLAGPSNTGELFF. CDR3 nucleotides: TGTGCCAGCAGCTTAGCCGGACCGAGCAACACCGGGGAGCTGTTTTTT.

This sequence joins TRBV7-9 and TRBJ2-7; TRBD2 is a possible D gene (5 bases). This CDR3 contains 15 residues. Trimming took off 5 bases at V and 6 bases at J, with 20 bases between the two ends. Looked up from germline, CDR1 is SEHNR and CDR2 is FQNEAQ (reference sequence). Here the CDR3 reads CASSPGPSSGLEQYF. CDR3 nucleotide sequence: TGTGCCAGCAGCCCCGGCCCCAGTTCAGGACTCGAGCAGTACTTC. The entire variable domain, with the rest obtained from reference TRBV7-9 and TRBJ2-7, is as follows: DTGVSQNPRHKITKRGQNVTFRCDPISEHNRLYWYRQTLGQGPEFLTYFQNEAQLEKSRLLSDRFSAERPKGSFSTLEIQRTEQGDSAMYLCASSPGPSSGLEQYFGPGTRLTVT.

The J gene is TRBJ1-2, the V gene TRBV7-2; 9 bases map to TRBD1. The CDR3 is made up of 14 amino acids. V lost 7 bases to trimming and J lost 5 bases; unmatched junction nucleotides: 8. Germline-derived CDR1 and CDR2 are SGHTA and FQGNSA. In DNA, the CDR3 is TGTGCCAGCACAAACCGGGGGACAGGGTATGGCTACACCTTC. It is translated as CASTNRGTGYGYTF. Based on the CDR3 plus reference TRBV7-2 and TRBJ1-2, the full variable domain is GAGVSQSPSNKVTEKGKDVELRCDPISGHTALYWYRQSLGQGLEFLIYFQGNSAPDKSGLPSDRFSAERTGGSVSTLTIQRTQQEDSAVYLCASTNRGTGYGYTFGSGTRLTVV.

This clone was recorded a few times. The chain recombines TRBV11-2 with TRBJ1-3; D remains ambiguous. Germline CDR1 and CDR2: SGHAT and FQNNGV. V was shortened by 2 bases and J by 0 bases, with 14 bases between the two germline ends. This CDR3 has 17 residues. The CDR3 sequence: CASSLTLVGSSGNTIYF. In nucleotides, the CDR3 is TGTGCCAGCAGCTTAACTTTAGTCGGCAGCTCTGGAAACACCATATATTTT.

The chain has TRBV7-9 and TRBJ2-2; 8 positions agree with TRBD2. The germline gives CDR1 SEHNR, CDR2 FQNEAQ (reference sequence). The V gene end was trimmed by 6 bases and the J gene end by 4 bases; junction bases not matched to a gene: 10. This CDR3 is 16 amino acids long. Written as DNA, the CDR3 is TGTGCCAGCAGACATTGGACTAGCACCGTCACCGGGGAGCTGTTTTTT. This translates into CASRHWTSTVTGELFF. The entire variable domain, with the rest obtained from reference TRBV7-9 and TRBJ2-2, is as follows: DTGVSQNPRHKITKRGQNVTFRCDPISEHNRLYWYRQTLGQGPEFLTYFQNEAQLEKSRLLSDRFSAERPKGSFSTLEIQRTEQGDSAMYLCASRHWTSTVTGELFFGEGSRLTVL.

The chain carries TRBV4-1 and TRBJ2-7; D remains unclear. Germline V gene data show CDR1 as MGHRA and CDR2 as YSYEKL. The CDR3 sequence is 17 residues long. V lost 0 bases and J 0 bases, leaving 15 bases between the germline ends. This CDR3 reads CASSQDYLGPSSYEQYF. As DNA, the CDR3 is TGCGCCAGCAGCCAAGATTATTTGGGCCCTAGCTCCTACGAGCAGTACTTC.

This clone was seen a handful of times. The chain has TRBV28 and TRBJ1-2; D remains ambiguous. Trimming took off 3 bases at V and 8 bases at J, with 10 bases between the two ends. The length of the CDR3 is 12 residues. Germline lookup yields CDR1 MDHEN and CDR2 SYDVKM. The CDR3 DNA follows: TGTGCCAGCAGTTTGGCAGCTAAGGGCTACACCTTC. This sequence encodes CASSLAAKGYTF.

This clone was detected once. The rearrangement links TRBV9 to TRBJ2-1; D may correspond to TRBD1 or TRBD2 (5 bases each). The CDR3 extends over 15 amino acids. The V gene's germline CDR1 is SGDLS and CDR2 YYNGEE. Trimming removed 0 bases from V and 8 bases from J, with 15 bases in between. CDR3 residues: CASSVGGSRSDEQFF. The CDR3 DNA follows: TGTGCCAGCAGCGTAGGGGGGTCTCGATCTGATGAGCAGTTCTTC.